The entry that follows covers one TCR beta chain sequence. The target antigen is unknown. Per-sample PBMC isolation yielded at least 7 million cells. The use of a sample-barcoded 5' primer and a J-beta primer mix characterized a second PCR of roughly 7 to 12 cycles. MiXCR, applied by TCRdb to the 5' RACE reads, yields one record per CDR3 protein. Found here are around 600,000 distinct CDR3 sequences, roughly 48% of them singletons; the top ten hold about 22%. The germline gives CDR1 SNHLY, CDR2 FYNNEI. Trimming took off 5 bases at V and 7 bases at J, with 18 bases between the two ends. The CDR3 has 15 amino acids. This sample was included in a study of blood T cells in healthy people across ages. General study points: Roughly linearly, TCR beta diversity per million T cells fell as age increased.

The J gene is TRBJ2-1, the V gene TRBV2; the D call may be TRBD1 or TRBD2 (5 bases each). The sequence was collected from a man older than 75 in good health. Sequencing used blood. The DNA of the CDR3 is TGTGCCAGCAGTAAAGAGGGGCCTTTGGGGAATGAGCAGTTCTTC. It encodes CASSKEGPLGNEQFF.